This T cell receptor beta chain was sequenced for a study of CD8 T cell repertoires and HIV-1 epitope variants. Study-level background: Control wells had CMV/EBV/flu peptides, negative Ebola AY9, or no peptide. The baseline condition was 1M T cells left uncultured.

Findings of the study overall: Beta chains alone show antigen proliferation, not cytokine profile or function. About nine TCR beta clonotypes were antigen-specific, more than five apparently recognizing autologous or escape variants.

Worth noting for this clone: Its antigen is as yet unknown.

Germline CDR1 SGHDN, CDR2 FVKESK. V gave up 3 bases and J gave up 0 bases; unmatched junction bases: 10. This CDR3 is built from 20 residues. TCRdb keeps only in-frame clones here, not all; method: immunoSEQ multiplex PCR. The sample shows 5,000 or so clones, around 69% of them seen only once. The receptor comes from a male donor with HIV. The chain recombines TRBV14 with TRBJ2-1, with 14 bases fitting TRBD2. Specimen: cultured CD8+ T cells derived from PBMCs. The CDR3 DNA sequence: TGTGCCAGCAGCCACCAGGGACTAGCGGGGGCCTTCAGCTCCTACAATGAGCAGTTCTTC. It yields the protein CASSHQGLAGAFSSYNEQFF.